This note documents a single T cell receptor beta chain sequence. This table comes from immunoSEQ multiplex PCR, and its TCRdb copy is limited to in-frame clones, with some not included. The sample shows more than 350,000 clones, 80% to 90% of them seen only once. Germline CDR1 is SGHTA and CDR2 is FQGNSA. The CDR3 sequence is 13 residues long. V shed 5 bases, J shed 3 bases, and the junction held 2 bases outside the gene matches. The data are from a study of blood T cell repertoires in COVID-19. The rearrangement links TRBV7-2 to TRBJ2-7; 9 nucleotides line up with TRBD1. The specimen sequenced was peripheral blood. This clonotype was obtained from a woman aged 25 to 45 with COVID-19, enrolled during active disease. Here the CDR3 reads CASSMDRGYEQYF. In DNA, the CDR3 is TGTGCCAGCAGCATGGACAGGGGCTACGAGCAGTACTTC.